The 3 T cell receptor beta chains below all came from one sample that was sequenced in a study of graft-versus-host responses after intestinal transplantation. For these receptors, no antigen is known. Data came from immunoSEQ multiplex PCR; TCRdb stores just in-frame clones and leaves some out. Of 88,000 or so clones listed, about 90% are singletons. The sequencing here drew on unstimulated CD4+ T cells sorted from spleen or lymph node cells, taken before intestinal transplant. The receptors were gathered from a human donor who received an intestinal transplant.

J is TRBJ1-5 and V is TRBV19, with TRBD1 as a possible D gene (5 bases). The CDR3 totals 15 residues. CDR1 and CDR2 (germline): LNHDA, SQIVND (reference sequence). Between the trimmed V and J ends, which lost 6 bases and 2 bases, there was a span of 14 bases. Here the CDR3 reads CASSAPGGGNQPQHF. In DNA, the CDR3 is TGTGCCAGTAGCGCACCCGGGGGTGGCAATCAGCCCCAGCATTTT.

The chain carries TRBV6-6 and TRBJ2-1, with D perhaps matching TRBD2 (5 bases). There are 13 residues in the CDR3. The V gene's germline CDR1 is MNHNY and CDR2 SVGAGI (reference sequence). Deletions cut 7 bases from V and 5 bases from J, with 12 bases between. The CDR3 DNA reads TGTGCCAGCAAGCGGCAGATAAACAATGAGCAGTTCTTC. This encodes CASKRQINNEQFF.

The chain joins TRBV5-1 to TRBJ1-2; tentative D call: TRBD1 (6 bases). This CDR3 spans 12 amino acids. V lost 0 bases and J lost 12, with 12 bases in between. CDR1 is SGHRS and CDR2 is YFSETQ in the germline V gene. CDR3 amino acids: CASSLEGRDNTF. The DNA of the CDR3 is TGCGCCAGCAGCTTGGAGGGCAGGGACAACACCTTC. Drawing the rest from reference TRBV5-1 and TRBJ1-2, the complete variable domain is KAGVTQTPRYLIKTRGQQVTLSCSPISGHRSVSWYQQTPGQGLQFLFEYFSETQRNKGNFPGRFSGRQFSNSRSEMNVSTLELGDSALYLCASSLEGRDNTFGSGTRLTVV.